These 29 T cell receptor beta chains were sequenced from one sample in a study of shared clonotypes between healthy human individuals. This table comes from immunoSEQ multiplex PCR, and its TCRdb copy is limited to in-frame clones, with some not included. The sample lists around 1,000,000 clones, approximately 75% seen once, with more than 0.85% in the top ten. What was sequenced was memory CD4+ T cells from PBMCs. Subset of the sample: CD45RA-negative fraction. These receptors were collected from a young man in good health. Some clones in this sample may be carry-over from other donors' samples.

The genes are TRBV29-1 and TRBJ2-7, with 16 bases lining up with TRBD2. V trimming: 7 bases; J trimming: 1 base; junction bases outside the gene matches: 7. Germline-derived CDR1 and CDR2 are SQVTM and ANQGSEA. This CDR3 has 16 residues. This chain's CDR3 is CSAIPGLAGGSYEQYF. The CDR3 DNA sequence: TGCAGCGCCATACCGGGACTAGCGGGAGGGTCCTACGAGCAGTACTTC.

The chain couples TRBV29-1 to TRBJ2-5; tentative D call: TRBD2 (5 bases). The germline gives CDR1 SQVTM, CDR2 ANQGSEA. The CDR3 consists of 17 residues. Trimming took 4 bases from V and 0 from J, leaving 21 bases between them. The CDR3 is CSVVGVRAKRNQETQYF. The CDR3 DNA reads TGCAGCGTTGTGGGAGTGAGGGCAAAGCGAAACCAAGAGACCCAGTACTTC.

The genes are TRBV7-6 and TRBJ2-3; D uncertain. Trimming pared 1 base from V and 6 bases from J, leaving 17 bases between. The germline CDR1 and CDR2 sequences are SGHVS and FNYEAQ. This CDR3 has 16 amino acids. CDR3 sequence (DNA): TGTGCCAGCAGCTTAGGGCCCATTGGTCAGTGGGATACGCAGTATTTT. This codes for CASSLGPIGQWDTQYF.

This clone was seen more than once but under ten times. The same CDR3 is also encoded by other DNA sequences in this sample. This CDR3 is CASSLDPTSYEQYF. In DNA form, the CDR3 reads TGCGCCAGCAGCTTGGACCCTACCTCCTACGAGCAGTACTTC. V is TRBV5-1 and J is TRBJ2-7, with D unclear. The CDR3 is made up of 14 amino acids. Trimming cost V 0 bases and J 0 bases, with 7 bases left between them. Germline-derived CDR1 and CDR2 are SGHRS and YFSETQ. The whole variable domain, filled in from reference TRBV5-1 and TRBJ2-7, reads KAGVTQTPRYLIKTRGQQVTLSCSPISGHRSVSWYQQTPGQGLQFLFEYFSETQRNKGNFPGRFSGRQFSNSRSEMNVSTLELGDSALYLCASSLDPTSYEQYFGPGTRLTVT.

This rearrangement joins TRBV7-2 to TRBJ2-1; D gene ambiguous. Germline CDR1 reads SGHTA; CDR2 reads FQGNSA. V lost 5 bases to trimming and J lost 4 bases, with 15 bases between them. The CDR3 is 15 amino acids. The CDR3 region is CASSPVFPGYNEQFF. The CDR3 DNA reads as TGTGCCAGCAGCCCTGTATTTCCCGGGTACAATGAGCAGTTCTTC.

The chain has TRBV6-1 and TRBJ1-2; D remains unclear. The CDR3 sequence is 16 residues long. The V end was cut by 0 bases, the J end by 8 bases, with 19 bases between. Germline V CDR1 and CDR2: MNHNS, SASEGT. In nucleotides, the CDR3 is TGTGCCAGCAGTGAAGCCTCCCGGCCGCCGCTGGGGGGCTACACCTTC. Protein sequence: CASSEASRPPLGGYTF.

The CDR3 DNA is TGTGCCAGCAGCCCGGGACAGGGATGGTACAATGAGCAGTTCTTC. It translates to CASSPGQGWYNEQFF. The genes are TRBV7-8 and TRBJ2-1; 9 nucleotides align to TRBD1. The CDR3 contains 15 residues. Per germline, CDR1 SGHVS and CDR2 FQNEAQ. The J segment lost 4 bases and the V segment lost 5 bases, leaving 6 bases of the junction unmatched. Together with reference TRBV7-8 and TRBJ2-1, the CDR3 gives the full variable domain: GAGVSQSPRYKVAKRGQDVALRCDPISGHVSLFWYQQALGQGPEFLTYFQNEAQLDKSGLPSDRFFAERPEGSVSTLKIQRTQQEDSAVYLCASSPGQGWYNEQFFGPGTRLTVL.

This clone showed up just a few times. This rearrangement joins TRBV9 to TRBJ1-4; D remains ambiguous. Deletions cut 6 bases from V and 2 bases from J, with 11 bases between. The CDR3 spans 14 residues. Germline CDR1 reads SGDLS; CDR2 reads YYNGEE. CDR3 coding DNA: TGTGCCAGCACCCTGGGAGAGACTAATGAAAAACTGTTTTTT. This codes for CASTLGETNEKLFF. Looking up the rest from reference TRBV9 and TRBJ1-4 gives the full variable domain: DSGVTQTPKHLITATGQRVTLRCSPRSGDLSVYWYQQSLDQGLQFLIQYYNGEERAKGNILERFSAQQFPDLHSELNLSSLELGDSALYFCASTLGETNEKLFFGSGTQLSVL.

V usage is TRBV28 and J usage is TRBJ1-5; the D is unclear. V was trimmed by 4 bases and J by 1 base, leaving 14 bases between them. The length of the CDR3 is 16 residues. Germline V gives CDR1 MDHEN, CDR2 SYDVKM. The CDR3 here is CASSSQSGVSNQPQHF. CDR3 coding DNA: TGTGCCAGCAGTTCCCAGTCCGGGGTGAGCAATCAGCCCCAGCATTTT.

About this clone itself: This same CDR3 is encoded by further DNA sequences in the sample. This chain connects TRBV7-9 to TRBJ2-7; D is perhaps TRBD2 (6 bases). CDR1 and CDR2 (germline): SEHNR, FQNEAQ (reference sequence). Deletions cut 3 bases from V and 0 bases from J, with 12 bases between. The CDR3 is 15 residues long. The CDR3 DNA is TGTGCCAGCAGCTTGGCCGGGGGTCTCTCCTACGAGCAGTACTTC. This gives the protein CASSLAGGLSYEQYF.

To note about this clone: A clone one base away is much larger, so this may be a read error. The chain carries TRBV5-4 and TRBJ2-2; the D call may be TRBD1 or TRBD2 (5 bases each). The CDR3 runs 13 residues. CDR1 is SGHNT, CDR2 YYREEE, per germline (reference sequence). The V and J ends lost 0 bases and 10 bases respectively, with 10 bases between them. CDR3: CASSLGPGPELFF. CDR3 DNA sequence: TGTGCCAGCAGCTTGGGACCGGGGCCGGAGCTGTTTTTT.

As for this clone: A much larger clone lies one base from this, so it may be a read error. Other DNA sequences in this sample translate to the same CDR3. The V gene is TRBV11-3, the J gene TRBJ2-1; D unresolved. V was pared by 2 bases and J by 1 base, with 3 bases between. The V gene's germline CDR1 is SGHNT and CDR2 YENEEA. The CDR3 contains 13 residues. The CDR3 loop is CASSLNSYNEQFF. The CDR3 bases are TGTGCCAGCAGCTTAAATTCCTACAATGAGCAGTTCTTC.

This chain uses TRBV7-3 with TRBJ2-2; a possible D gene is TRBD1 (6 bases). Germline V CDR1 and CDR2: SGHTA, FQGTGA. The V and J ends lost 4 bases and 0 bases respectively, with 12 bases between them. This CDR3 region has 16 residues. The CDR3 protein is CASSWTVPANTGELFF. As DNA, the CDR3 is TGTGCCAGCAGCTGGACAGTTCCAGCGAACACCGGGGAGCTGTTTTTT.

This chain links TRBV7-6 with TRBJ2-1, with TRBD2 matching 9 bases. V lost 4 bases, J lost 1 base, and 2 bases stayed unmatched. Germline V gene sequence: CDR1 SGHVS, CDR2 FNYEAQ. There are 15 residues in the CDR3. Here the CDR3 DNA reads TGTGCCAGCAGCTCGGGACTAGCATCCTACAATGAGCAGTTCTTC. Residues: CASSSGLASYNEQFF.

J is TRBJ2-3 and V is TRBV28, with TRBD2 identical over 7 bases. V shed 6 bases, J shed 2 bases, and the junction held 8 bases outside the gene matches. Looked up from germline, CDR1 is MDHEN and CDR2 is SYDVKM. The CDR3 runs to 15 residues. CDR3 amino acids: CASSLGGWDTDTQYF. Written as DNA, the CDR3 is TGTGCCAGCAGCCTGGGGGGGTGGGACACAGATACGCAGTATTTT.

Regarding this clone: A read error may produce the germline difference seen at one junction end. V is TRBV7-9 and J is TRBJ2-7, with 7 bases aligning to TRBD2. This CDR3 is built from 14 residues. Germline V gives CDR1 SEHNR, CDR2 FQNEAQ (reference sequence). In nucleotides, the CDR3 is TGTGCCAGCAGCTCCCCGGGACTATCCTACGAGCAATACTTC. It is translated as CASSSPGLSYEQYF. Looking up the rest from reference TRBV7-9 and TRBJ2-7 gives the full variable domain: DTGVSQNPRHKITKRGQNVTFRCDPISEHNRLYWYRQTLGQGPEFLTYFQNEAQLEKSRLLSDRFSAERPKGSFSTLEIQRTEQGDSAMYLCASSSPGLSYEQYFGPGTRLTVT.

This clone was observed many times. The chain recombines TRBV29-1 with TRBJ2-2; 8 bases agree with TRBD2. From germline, CDR1 is SQVTM and CDR2 ANQGSEA. The ends lost 4 bases at V and 1 base at J; junction bases unmatched: 5. The CDR3 is 15 amino acids. The CDR3 sequence: CSVALAAQNTGELFF. The CDR3 bases are TGCAGCGTTGCACTAGCGGCACAGAACACCGGGGAGCTGTTTTTT.

This chain connects TRBV19 to TRBJ1-1, with TRBD1 matching 12 bases. Germline V gene sequence: CDR1 LNHDA, CDR2 SQIVND (reference sequence). This CDR3 comprises 14 residues. Trimming removed 6 bases from V and 4 bases from J; junction bases left unmatched: 3. The CDR3: CASRGQGASTEAFF. As DNA, the CDR3 is TGTGCCAGTAGGGGACAGGGGGCGAGCACTGAAGCTTTCTTT.

The chain couples TRBV10-3 to TRBJ1-1; 7 bases are shared with TRBD1. The V gene end was trimmed by 2 bases and the J gene end by 6 bases; junction bases not matched to a gene: 12. CDR1 is ENHRY and CDR2 is SYGVKD in the germline V gene. The CDR3 totals 16 residues. In DNA form, the CDR3 reads TGTGCCATCAGTGAGAGAGAAACAGGGGATAGAGCTGAAGCTTTCTTT. It translates to CAISERETGDRAEAFF.

V gene TRBV11-2 combines with J gene TRBJ1-3; no definite D call. Germline-derived CDR1 and CDR2 are SGHAT and FQNNGV. V lost 1 base and J 0 bases, leaving 13 bases between the germline ends. CDR3 length equals 17 residues. CDR3 sequence: CASSLVALLDSGNTIYF. The CDR3 DNA follows: TGTGCCAGCAGCTTAGTGGCACTACTTGACTCTGGAAACACCATATATTTT.

This clone was picked up a small number of times. V usage is TRBV19 and J usage is TRBJ1-5; D unresolved. This CDR3 region has 14 residues. Germline V gives CDR1 LNHDA, CDR2 SQIVND (reference sequence). Trimming cost V 8 bases and J 4 bases, with 15 bases left between them. The CDR3 coding sequence is TGTGCCAGTCGTCGGAGTGACGATAATCAGCCCCAGCATTTT. Translating it yields CASRRSDDNQPQHF.

J is TRBJ1-3 and V is TRBV28; no clear D. CDR3 length equals 13 residues. Germline V gives CDR1 MDHEN, CDR2 SYDVKM. The V end was cut by 2 bases, the J end by 8 bases, with 10 bases between. The CDR3: CASSLIGWDTIYF. The CDR3 region has the DNA TGTGCCAGCAGTTTAATTGGGTGGGACACCATATATTTT.

V usage is TRBV5-1 and J usage is TRBJ1-3; 7 bases match TRBD1. Trimming removed 5 bases from V and 0 bases from J; junction bases left unmatched: 5. The CDR3 is 15 residues long. Per germline, CDR1 SGHRS and CDR2 YFSETQ. The CDR3 DNA sequence: TGCGCCAGCAGAATCAGGGGGAGCTCTGGAAACACCATATATTTT. Translated: CASRIRGSSGNTIYF. The complete variable domain, with remaining parts taken from reference TRBV5-1 and TRBJ1-3, reads KAGVTQTPRYLIKTRGQQVTLSCSPISGHRSVSWYQQTPGQGLQFLFEYFSETQRNKGNFPGRFSGRQFSNSRSEMNVSTLELGDSALYLCASRIRGSSGNTIYFGEGSWLTVV.

Here the CDR3 reads CASSFATGTFDGYTF. The CDR3 DNA is TGTGCCAGCAGTTTTGCCACAGGGACCTTCGATGGCTACACCTTC. The rearrangement uses TRBV2 and TRBJ1-2; the D gene is possibly TRBD1 (6 bases). CDR1 is SNHLY, CDR2 FYNNEI, per germline. The CDR3 loop spans 15 amino acids. V lost 5 bases and J lost 6, with 19 bases in between.

The chain couples TRBV5-4 to TRBJ2-1; unclear D gene. From germline, CDR1 is SGHNT and CDR2 YYREEE (reference sequence). With 0 bases removed from V and 4 bases from J, the gap between germline ends came to 2 bases. The CDR3 length is 12 residues. The CDR3 region has the DNA TGTGCCAGCAGCTTGGAATACAATGAGCAGTTCTTC. It specifies CASSLEYNEQFF.

V gene TRBV4-2 combines with J gene TRBJ2-5; 13 bases agree with TRBD2. J gave up 5 bases and V 1 base, and 10 bases lay outside the gene matches. The length of the CDR3 is 18 residues. Germline V gives CDR1 LGHNA, CDR2 YNFKEQ. CDR3: CASSQAGTSGIKGETQYF. CDR3 coding DNA: TGTGCCAGCAGCCAAGCTGGGACTAGCGGGATTAAAGGGGAGACCCAGTACTTC.

This clone has more than one count but fewer than ten. The CDR3 DNA reads TGTGCCAGTAGTTCCCTGGGGGGGAGAAGGGGCTACGAGCAGTACTTC. Residues: CASSSLGGRRGYEQYF. This chain joins TRBV19 and TRBJ2-7, with 7 bases matching TRBD2. The CDR3 totals 16 residues. V gave up 5 bases and J gave up 3 bases; unmatched junction bases: 13. Germline V gene lookup returns CDR1 LNHDA and CDR2 SQIVND (reference sequence).

The rearrangement joins TRBV18 to TRBJ2-2, with D perhaps given as TRBD1 or TRBD2 (5 bases each). The length of the CDR3 is 14 residues. Trimming shortened V by 2 bases and J by 6 bases, and 10 bases separated the two germline ends. Looked up from germline, CDR1 is KGHSH and CDR2 is LQKENI. The CDR3 loop reads CASSPIEGPGELFF. CDR3 sequence (DNA): TGTGCCAGCTCACCAATCGAGGGGCCCGGGGAGCTGTTTTTT.

Here the CDR3 reads CAWSTGYGVGSYNEQFF. Written as DNA, the CDR3 is TGTGCCTGGAGTACTGGGTACGGGGTGGGGTCCTACAATGAGCAGTTCTTC. The rearrangement uses TRBV30 and TRBJ2-1, with D possibly being TRBD2 (5 bases). V was shortened by 2 bases and J by 1 base, with 18 bases between the two germline ends. Germline CDR1 reads GTSNPN; CDR2 reads SVGIG (reference sequence). This CDR3 contains 17 residues.